Presented here are 15 T cell receptor beta chains from one specimen sequenced in a study of blood T cell repertoires in COVID-19. Some clones are missing from TCRdb's copy, which holds only in-frame ones; the method was immunoSEQ multiplex PCR. The sample includes around 80,000 clones, over 80% seen only once; the top ten take roughly 9%. Sequencing was done on a sample of peripheral blood. All receptors come from a human donor in a cohort sampled during active COVID-19.

The chain links TRBV6-5 to TRBJ2-1; 7 bases are a match to TRBD2. The V gene end was trimmed by 2 bases and the J gene end by 1 base; junction bases not matched to a gene: 2. Germline values: CDR1 MNHEY, CDR2 SVGAGI. The CDR3 loop spans 15 amino acids. CDR3 residues: CASSYGRGSYNEQFF. CDR3 nucleotides: TGTGCCAGCAGTTACGGGAGGGGTTCCTACAATGAGCAGTTCTTC.

The J gene is TRBJ1-1, the V gene TRBV7-3; 7 positions agree with TRBD1. Germline V gene lookup returns CDR1 SGHTA and CDR2 FQGTGA. The CDR3 covers 14 residues. V dropped 5 bases and J dropped 1; count of bases not matched to a gene: 4. The CDR3 DNA is TGTGCCAGCAGCCCTACAGGGGCGAACACTGAAGCTTTCTTT. Translated: CASSPTGANTEAFF.

The chain is built from TRBV28 and TRBJ1-1; 7 positions match TRBD1. There are 16 residues in the CDR3. V dropped 3 bases and J dropped 5; count of bases not matched to a gene: 12. Per the germline V gene, CDR1 is MDHEN and CDR2 is SYDVKM. The CDR3 sequence: CASSFYRQGYGTEAFF. CDR3 DNA: TGTGCCAGCAGTTTTTACCGACAGGGATATGGAACTGAAGCTTTCTTT.

The gene calls are TRBV28 and TRBJ2-3, with 13 nucleotides matching TRBD2. This CDR3 is 15 amino acids long. CDR1 and CDR2 from the germline V gene are MDHEN and SYDVKM. The trim removed 5 bases at V and 4 bases at J, leaving 3 bases unmatched. CDR3 amino acids: CASSLGLAGADTQYF. Written as DNA, the CDR3 is TGTGCCAGCAGTCTCGGACTAGCGGGGGCAGATACGCAGTATTTT.

The chain has TRBV6-5 and TRBJ1-2, with D tentatively TRBD1 (6 bases). Trimming left V 10 bases short and J 5 bases short, with 23 bases between. This CDR3 is 15 amino acids long. Germline V CDR1 and CDR2: MNHEY, SVGAGI. The CDR3 DNA reads as TGTGCCACCATGAAGGACAGCCCTTCTCCTTATGGCTACACCTTC. Its translation is CATMKDSPSPYGYTF.

The rearrangement uses TRBV7-6 and TRBJ2-5; 9 positions match TRBD2. CDR1 and CDR2 (germline): SGHVS, FNYEAQ. CDR3 length equals 16 residues. Trimming at V came to 5 bases and at J to 7 bases, leaving 14 bases not matched to a gene. The DNA of the CDR3 is TGTGCCAGCAGCGGGGGGGAGGGACTAGCAAGGCGGACCCAGTACTTC. It yields the protein CASSGGEGLARRTQYF.

This clone appeared a few times. V and J are TRBV30 and TRBJ2-5; possibly TRBD2 for D (6 bases). The V gene lost 5 bases and the J gene lost 4 bases, with 11 bases spanning the gap. CDR3 length: 12 residues. From germline, CDR1 is GTSNPN and CDR2 SVGIG (reference sequence). The CDR3 bases are TGTGCCTGGGGGACTGAGGCAGAGACCCAGTACTTC. It yields the protein CAWGTEAETQYF.

The chain carries TRBV7-9 and TRBJ2-3, with 8 bases that match TRBD2. The CDR3 runs to 18 residues. CDR1 is SEHNR and CDR2 is FQNEAQ in the germline V gene (reference sequence). The V gene end was trimmed by 5 bases and the J gene end by 0 bases; junction bases not matched to a gene: 13. The CDR3: CASSQRPAGVGSTDTQYF. DNA for the CDR3: TGTGCCAGCAGCCAAAGACCAGCGGGAGTCGGCAGCACAGATACGCAGTATTTT.

The chain joins TRBV11-2 to TRBJ1-4; D is undetermined. Between the trimmed V and J ends, which lost 6 bases and 0 bases, there was a span of 11 bases. Germline assignment: CDR1 SGHAT and CDR2 FQNNGV. CDR3 length: 15 residues. The chain's CDR3 is CASRLSGATNEKLFF. DNA of the CDR3: TGTGCCAGCAGGTTGTCGGGAGCAACTAATGAAAAACTGTTTTTT.

This chain links TRBV7-8 with TRBJ2-1, with 8 bases matching TRBD2. The germline V gene has CDR1 SGHVS and CDR2 FQNEAQ. J was trimmed by 2 bases and V by 1 base; bases with no gene match: 4. The CDR3 sequence is 16 residues long. Here the CDR3 reads CASSLDREGAYNEQFF. In DNA, the CDR3 is TGTGCCAGCAGCTTAGACCGGGAGGGGGCCTACAATGAGCAGTTCTTC.

The J gene is TRBJ1-2, the V gene TRBV30; the match to TRBD1 covers 10 bases. Trimming took 8 bases from V and 8 from J; bases not matched to a gene: 14. The CDR3 sequence is 14 residues long. Germline CDR1 reads GTSNPN; CDR2 reads SVGIG (reference sequence). The CDR3 is CASRADRGLGGYTF. CDR3 nucleotides: TGTGCCAGCAGGGCCGACAGGGGGCTGGGGGGCTACACCTTC.

V usage is TRBV9 and J usage is TRBJ2-5; TRBD1 matches at 8 bases. The CDR3 runs 15 residues. In germline, CDR1 is SGDLS, CDR2 YYNGEE. With 0 bases clipped from V and 4 bases from J, the junction kept 5 bases outside the gene matches. CDR3 in DNA: TGTGCCAGCAGCGTAGCGACAGGGGAGGCAGAGACCCAGTACTTC. It codes for CASSVATGEAETQYF.

V gene TRBV4-1 combines with J gene TRBJ2-1; a weak D match, TRBD2 (5 bases). V lost 0 bases, J lost 0 bases, and 15 bases lay in between. Per germline, CDR1 MGHRA and CDR2 YSYEKL. CDR3 size: 18 residues. The CDR3 protein is CASSQDRESGSSYNEQFF. The CDR3 nucleotides read TGCGCCAGCAGCCAAGATAGAGAGAGCGGCTCCTCCTACAATGAGCAGTTCTTC.

The V gene is TRBV3-1 (or the pseudogene TRBV3-2), the J gene TRBJ1-4; D remains ambiguous. CDR3 length: 15 amino acids. In germline, CDR1 is LGHDT, CDR2 YNNKEL (reference sequence). V lost 4 bases to trimming and J lost 8 bases, with 17 bases between them. CDR3 protein: CASSLRTQGREKLFF. The DNA of the CDR3 is TGTGCCAGCAGCCTACGGACTCAAGGTAGAGAAAAACTGTTTTTT.

The chain employs TRBV11-3 and TRBJ2-1; TRBD1 is a possible D gene (5 bases). The ends were cut back, 1 base at V and 8 bases at J, with 12 bases in the middle. The CDR3 loop spans 14 amino acids. Germline lookup yields CDR1 SGHNT and CDR2 YENEEA. The CDR3 loop is CASSLGQGRDEQFF. Written as DNA, the CDR3 is TGTGCCAGCAGCTTAGGGCAGGGCCGGGATGAGCAGTTCTTC.